The 2 T cell receptor beta chains reported below all come from one sample, sequenced in a study of T cell repertoires in cytomegalovirus infection (dated by TCRdb to between 2018 and 2020). Their recognized antigens are unknown. These reads were obtained on an Illumina HiSeq 1500. TCRdb reanalyzed the raw reads on its own, using fastp at Q25 for trimming and MiXCR for clone calling, and kept in-frame beta chains. CDR3 protein duplicates are merged, each entry listing the most common genes and DNA. This sample gives under 150,000 distinct CDR3 sequences in total; 24% of them show up just once. The ten largest clones add up to around 32% of the sample. Sequencing input: PBMCs, sequenced either directly or after in vitro stimulation (not recorded which). These receptors originate from a human donor in good health (CMV status not recorded). Some clones in this sample may be carry-over from other donors' samples.

The chain couples TRBV7-2 to TRBJ2-5; D tentatively reads TRBD1 or TRBD2 (8 bases each). CDR1 SGHTA and CDR2 FQGNSA come from the germline V gene. V dropped 7 bases and J dropped 4 bases, with 16 bases sitting between them. CDR3 length: 14 amino acids. The CDR3 region is CASTQGAGGETQYF. The CDR3 DNA is TGTGCCAGCACCCAGGGGGCGGGAGGAGAGACCCAGTACTTC.

The chain employs TRBV6-2 or TRBV6-3 and TRBJ2-2; 9 bases agree with TRBD1. CDR3 length: 16 amino acids. Germline V gene lookup returns CDR1 MNHEY and CDR2 SVGEGT. V trimming: 5 bases; J trimming: 3 bases; junction bases outside the gene matches: 7. DNA for the CDR3: TGTGCCAGCAGTCTCCGGACAGGGGTTTACACCGGGGAGCTGTTTTTT. It codes for CASSLRTGVYTGELFF.